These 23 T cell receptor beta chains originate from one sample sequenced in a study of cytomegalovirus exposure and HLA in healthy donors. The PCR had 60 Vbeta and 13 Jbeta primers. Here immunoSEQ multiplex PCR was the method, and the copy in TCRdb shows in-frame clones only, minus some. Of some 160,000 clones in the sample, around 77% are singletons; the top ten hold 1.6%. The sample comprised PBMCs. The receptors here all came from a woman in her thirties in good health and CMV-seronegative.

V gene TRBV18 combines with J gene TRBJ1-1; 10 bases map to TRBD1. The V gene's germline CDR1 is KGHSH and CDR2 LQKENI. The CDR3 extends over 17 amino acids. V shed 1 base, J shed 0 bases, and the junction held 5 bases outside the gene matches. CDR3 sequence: CASSPLTGGIMNTEAFF. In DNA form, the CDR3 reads TGTGCCAGCTCACCACTGACAGGGGGCATCATGAACACTGAAGCTTTCTTT.

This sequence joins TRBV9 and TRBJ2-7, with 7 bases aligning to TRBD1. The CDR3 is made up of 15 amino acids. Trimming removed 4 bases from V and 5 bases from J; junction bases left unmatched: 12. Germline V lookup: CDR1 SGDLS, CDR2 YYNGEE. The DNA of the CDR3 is TGTGCCAGCAGCCCCCCCGGGACAGCTGGCCACGAGCAGTACTTC. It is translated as CASSPPGTAGHEQYF.

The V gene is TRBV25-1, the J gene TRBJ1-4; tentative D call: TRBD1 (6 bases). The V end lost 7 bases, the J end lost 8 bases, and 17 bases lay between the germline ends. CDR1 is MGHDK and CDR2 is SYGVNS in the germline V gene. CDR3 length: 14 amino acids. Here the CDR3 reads CASTPTGRGEKLFF. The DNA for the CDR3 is TGTGCCAGCACCCCAACAGGGAGGGGCGAAAAACTGTTTTTT.

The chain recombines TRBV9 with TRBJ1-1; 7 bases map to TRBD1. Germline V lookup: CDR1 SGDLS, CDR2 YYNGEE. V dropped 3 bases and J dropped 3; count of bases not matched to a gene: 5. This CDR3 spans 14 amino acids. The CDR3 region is CASSAGTADTEAFF. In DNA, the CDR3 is TGTGCCAGCAGCGCCGGGACAGCCGACACTGAAGCTTTCTTT.

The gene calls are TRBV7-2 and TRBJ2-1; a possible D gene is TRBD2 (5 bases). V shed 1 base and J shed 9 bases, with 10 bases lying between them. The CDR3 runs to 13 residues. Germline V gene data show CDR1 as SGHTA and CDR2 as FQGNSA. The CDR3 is CASSLDSVTEQFF. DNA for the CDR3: TGTGCCAGCAGCTTAGATAGCGTCACTGAGCAGTTCTTC.

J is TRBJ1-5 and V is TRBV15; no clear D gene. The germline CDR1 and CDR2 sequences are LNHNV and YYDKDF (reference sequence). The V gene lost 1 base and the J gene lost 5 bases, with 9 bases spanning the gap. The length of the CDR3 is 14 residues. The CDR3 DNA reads TGTGCCACCAGCAGAGCAACACGGGATCAGCCCCAGCATTTT. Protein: CATSRATRDQPQHF.

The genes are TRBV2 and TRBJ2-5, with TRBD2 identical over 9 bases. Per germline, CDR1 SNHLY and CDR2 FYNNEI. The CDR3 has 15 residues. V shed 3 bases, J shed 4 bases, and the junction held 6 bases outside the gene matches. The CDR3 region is CASSDVAGVSETQYF. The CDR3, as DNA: TGTGCCAGCAGTGACGTAGCGGGAGTCTCAGAGACCCAGTACTTC.

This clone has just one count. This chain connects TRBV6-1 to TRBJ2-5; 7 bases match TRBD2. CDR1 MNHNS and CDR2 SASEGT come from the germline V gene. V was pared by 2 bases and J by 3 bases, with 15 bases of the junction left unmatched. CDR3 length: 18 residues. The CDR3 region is CASSEIQGRGEDEETQYF. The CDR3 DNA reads TGTGCCAGCAGTGAAATTCAGGGTCGGGGGGAAGACGAAGAGACCCAGTACTTC.

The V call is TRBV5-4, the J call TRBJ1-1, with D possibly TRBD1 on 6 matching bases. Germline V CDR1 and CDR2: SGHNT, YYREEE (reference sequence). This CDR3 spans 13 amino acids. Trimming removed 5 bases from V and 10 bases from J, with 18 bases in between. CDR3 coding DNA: TGTGCCAGCAGGAATGACCGGGGAGGGGGAGCTTTCTTT. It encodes CASRNDRGGGAFF.

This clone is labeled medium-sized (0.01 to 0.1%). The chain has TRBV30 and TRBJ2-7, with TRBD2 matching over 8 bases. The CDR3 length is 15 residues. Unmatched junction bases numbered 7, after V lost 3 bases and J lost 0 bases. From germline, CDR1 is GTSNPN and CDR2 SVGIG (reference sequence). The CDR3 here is CAWRSREGDSYEQYF. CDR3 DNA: TGTGCCTGGAGAAGCCGGGAGGGGGACTCCTACGAGCAGTACTTC.

Here the CDR3 reads CASSLVQGSGGELFF. The CDR3 DNA follows: TGTGCCAGCAGCTTAGTACAGGGGTCAGGCGGGGAGCTGTTTTTT. The V gene is TRBV7-6, the J gene TRBJ2-2, with 7 nucleotides matching TRBD1. V was pared by 1 base and J by 7 bases, with 6 bases of the junction left unmatched. This CDR3 spans 15 amino acids. Germline V CDR1 and CDR2: SGHVS, FNYEAQ.

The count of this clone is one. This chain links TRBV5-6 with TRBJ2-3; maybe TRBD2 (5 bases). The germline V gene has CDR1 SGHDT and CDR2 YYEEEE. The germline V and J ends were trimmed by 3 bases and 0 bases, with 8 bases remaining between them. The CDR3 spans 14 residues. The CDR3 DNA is TGTGCCAGCAGCTCATGGACTAGCACAGATACGCAGTATTTT. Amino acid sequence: CASSSWTSTDTQYF.

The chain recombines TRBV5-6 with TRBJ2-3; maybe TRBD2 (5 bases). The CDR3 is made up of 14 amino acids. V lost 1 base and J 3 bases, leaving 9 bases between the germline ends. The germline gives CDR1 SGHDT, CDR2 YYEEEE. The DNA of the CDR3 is TGTGCCAGCAGCTTGACTAGTAGGACAGATACGCAGTATTTT. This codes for CASSLTSRTDTQYF. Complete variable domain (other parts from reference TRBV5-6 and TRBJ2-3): DAGVTQSPTHLIKTRGQQVTLRCSPKSGHDTVSWYQQALGQGPQFIFQYYEEEERQRGNFPDRFSGHQFPNYSSELNVNALLLGDSALYLCASSLTSRTDTQYFGPGTRLTVL.

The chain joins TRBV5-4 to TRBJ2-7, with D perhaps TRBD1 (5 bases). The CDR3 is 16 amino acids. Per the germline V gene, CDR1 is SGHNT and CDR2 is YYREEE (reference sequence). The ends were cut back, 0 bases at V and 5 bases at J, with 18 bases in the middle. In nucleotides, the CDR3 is TGTGCCAGCAGCTTGGTGGGCCAGGGCAAGAGAAACGAGCAGTACTTC. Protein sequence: CASSLVGQGKRNEQYF.

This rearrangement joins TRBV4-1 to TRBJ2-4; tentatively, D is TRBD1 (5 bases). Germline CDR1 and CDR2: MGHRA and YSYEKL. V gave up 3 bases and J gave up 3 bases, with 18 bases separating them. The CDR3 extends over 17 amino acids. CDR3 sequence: CASSQSTLRDRKNIQYF. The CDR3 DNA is TGCGCCAGCAGCCAGAGTACCCTCAGGGATCGCAAAAACATTCAGTACTTC.

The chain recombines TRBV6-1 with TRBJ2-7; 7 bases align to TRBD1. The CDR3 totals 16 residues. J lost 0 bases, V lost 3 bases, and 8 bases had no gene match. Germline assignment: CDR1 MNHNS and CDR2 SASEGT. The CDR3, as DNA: TGTGCCAGCAGTGATACAGGGGCGTTCATCTCCTACGAGCAGTACTTC. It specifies CASSDTGAFISYEQYF.

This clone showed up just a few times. Here the CDR3 reads CASSVGAGGASTDTQYF. For the CDR3, the DNA is TGTGCCAGCAGCGTAGGGGCCGGGGGAGCTAGCACAGATACGCAGTATTTT. The J gene is TRBJ2-3, the V gene TRBV9, with D possibly matching TRBD2 (6 bases). In germline, CDR1 is SGDLS, CDR2 YYNGEE. The CDR3 is made up of 17 amino acids. V was cut by 0 bases and J by 0 bases, with 14 bases left in between. Drawing the rest from reference TRBV9 and TRBJ2-3, the complete variable domain is DSGVTQTPKHLITATGQRVTLRCSPRSGDLSVYWYQQSLDQGLQFLIQYYNGEERAKGNILERFSAQQFPDLHSELNLSSLELGDSALYFCASSVGAGGASTDTQYFGPGTRLTVL.

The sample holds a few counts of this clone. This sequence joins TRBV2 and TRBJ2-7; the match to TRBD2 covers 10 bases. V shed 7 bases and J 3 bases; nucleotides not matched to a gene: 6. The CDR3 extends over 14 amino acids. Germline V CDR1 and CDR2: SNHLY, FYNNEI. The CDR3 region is CASKVAGGYYEQYF. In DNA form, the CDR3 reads TGTGCCAGCAAAGTAGCGGGGGGATACTACGAGCAGTACTTC.

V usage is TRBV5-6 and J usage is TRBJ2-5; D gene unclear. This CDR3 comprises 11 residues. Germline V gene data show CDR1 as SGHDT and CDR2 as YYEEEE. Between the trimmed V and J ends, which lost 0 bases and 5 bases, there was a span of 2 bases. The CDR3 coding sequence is TGTGCCAGCAGCTTGGCGGAGACCCAGTACTTC. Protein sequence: CASSLAETQYF.

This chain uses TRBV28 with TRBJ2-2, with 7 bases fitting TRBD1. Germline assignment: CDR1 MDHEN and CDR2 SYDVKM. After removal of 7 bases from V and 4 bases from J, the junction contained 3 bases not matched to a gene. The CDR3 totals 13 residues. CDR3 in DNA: TGTGCCAGCAATGCAGGGGGCACCGGGGAGCTGTTTTTT. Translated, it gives CASNAGGTGELFF.

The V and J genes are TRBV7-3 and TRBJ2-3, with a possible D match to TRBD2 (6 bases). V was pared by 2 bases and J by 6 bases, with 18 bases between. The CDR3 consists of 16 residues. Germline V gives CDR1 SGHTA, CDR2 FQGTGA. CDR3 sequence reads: CASSLYVGGKVDTQYF. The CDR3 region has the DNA TGTGCCAGCAGCTTATACGTTGGGGGGAAGGTGGATACGCAGTATTTT.

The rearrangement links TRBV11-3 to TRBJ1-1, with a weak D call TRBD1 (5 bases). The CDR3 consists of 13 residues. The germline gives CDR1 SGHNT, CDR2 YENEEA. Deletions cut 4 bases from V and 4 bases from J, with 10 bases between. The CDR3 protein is CASSSERGTEAFF. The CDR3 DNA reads TGTGCCAGCAGCTCAGAAAGGGGCACTGAAGCTTTCTTT. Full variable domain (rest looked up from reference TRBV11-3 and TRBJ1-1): EAGVVQSPRYKIIEKKQPVAFWCNPISGHNTLYWYLQNLGQGPELLIRYENEEAVDDSQLPKDRFSAERLKGVDSTLKIQPAELGDSAVYLCASSSERGTEAFFGQGTRLTVV.

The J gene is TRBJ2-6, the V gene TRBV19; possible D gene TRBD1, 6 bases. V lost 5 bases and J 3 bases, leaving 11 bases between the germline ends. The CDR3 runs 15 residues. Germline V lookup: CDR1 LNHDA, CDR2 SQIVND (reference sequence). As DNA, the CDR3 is TGTGCCAGTAGTTTTCCAGGGGTTGGGGCCAACGTCCTGACTTTC. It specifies CASSFPGVGANVLTF.